This is a list of T cell receptor beta chains from one sample in a study of blood T cells in healthy people across ages. In TCRdb, the 5' RACE reads were re-called with MiXCR into one record per CDR3 protein. The sample carries about 500,000 distinct CDR3 sequences, around 24% recorded once. This same sample was also part of a study on T cells of mothers and their children.

The sample taken for sequencing was blood. The receptors were gathered from a boy aged 5-17 years in good health. Both conserved end residues are part of each CDR3. Each record gives: clone size, J gene, D gene, V gene, CDR3 length, CDR3 protein, CDR3 DNA. D genes are given only for firm matches. The size entry is marked missing in some rows and otherwise reads once, few, many or a size class.

clone_size: few; j_call: TRBJ1-6; d_call: TRBD1; v_call: TRBV6-2/TRBV6-3; cdr3_length: 16; cdr3_aa: CASSYFTGQGGSPLHF; cdr3_nt: TGTGCCAGCAGTTACTTTACGGGACAGGGAGGTTCACCCCTCCACTTT
clone_size: .; j_call: TRBJ2-1; d_call: TRBD2; v_call: TRBV12-5; cdr3_length: 17; cdr3_aa: CASGQRGLADDINEQFF; cdr3_nt: TGTGCTAGTGGTCAAAGGGGACTAGCCGACGATATCAATGAGCAGTTCTTC
clone_size: few; j_call: TRBJ2-5; d_call: .; v_call: TRBV20-1; cdr3_length: 13; cdr3_aa: CSARQTTQETQYF; cdr3_nt: TGCAGTGCTAGACAGACCACCCAAGAGACCCAGTACTTC
clone_size: few; j_call: TRBJ1-2; d_call: TRBD1; v_call: TRBV6-5; cdr3_length: 14; cdr3_aa: CASSYQGTGTGYTF; cdr3_nt: TGTGCCAGCAGTTATCAAGGGACAGGGACTGGCTACACCTTT
clone_size: .; j_call: TRBJ2-3; d_call: .; v_call: TRBV13; cdr3_length: 13; cdr3_aa: CASSLPSIDTQYF; cdr3_nt: TGTGCCAGCAGCTTGCCGTCCATAGATACGCAGTATTTT
clone_size: .; j_call: TRBJ2-3; d_call: .; v_call: TRBV12-3/TRBV12-4; cdr3_length: 15; cdr3_aa: CASSFGRGSADTQYF; cdr3_nt: TGTGCCAGCAGTTTTGGCAGAGGAAGCGCAGATACGCAGTATTTT
clone_size: .; j_call: TRBJ2-5; d_call: TRBD2; v_call: TRBV6-2/TRBV6-3; cdr3_length: 18; cdr3_aa: CASSFRLAGGEYQETQYF; cdr3_nt: TGTGCCAGCAGTTTCCGACTAGCGGGGGGGGAGTACCAAGAGACCCAGTACTTC
clone_size: few; j_call: TRBJ1-6; d_call: .; v_call: TRBV28; cdr3_length: 16; cdr3_aa: CASSLPAGNSGSPLHF; cdr3_nt: TGTGCCAGCAGTTTACCTGCAGGGAATTCGGGGTCACCCCTCCACTTT
clone_size: .; j_call: TRBJ1-4; d_call: TRBD1; v_call: TRBV2; cdr3_length: 14; cdr3_aa: CASRLGQAGKKLFF; cdr3_nt: TGTGCCAGCAGGCTGGGACAGGCGGGAAAAAAACTGTTTTTT
clone_size: few; j_call: TRBJ2-7; d_call: .; v_call: TRBV11-2; cdr3_length: 15; cdr3_aa: CASSLENLPAYEQYF; cdr3_nt: TGTGCCAGCAGCTTAGAAAACTTACCAGCCTACGAGCAGTACTTC
clone_size: .; j_call: TRBJ1-2; d_call: TRBD1; v_call: TRBV20-1; cdr3_length: 13; cdr3_aa: CSVLSGQGYGYTF; cdr3_nt: TGCAGTGTTCTTTCGGGACAGGGCTATGGCTACACCTTC
clone_size: .; j_call: TRBJ1-4; d_call: TRBD1; v_call: TRBV20-1; cdr3_length: 13; cdr3_aa: CSARGQGNEKLFF; cdr3_nt: TGCAGTGCAAGGGGACAGGGTAATGAAAAACTGTTTTTT
clone_size: many; j_call: TRBJ2-5; d_call: .; v_call: TRBV6-6; cdr3_length: 14; cdr3_aa: CASSGPPRVETQYF; cdr3_nt: TGTGCCAGCAGTGGACCGCCTAGGGTAGAGACCCAGTACTTC
clone_size: .; j_call: TRBJ2-5; d_call: .; v_call: TRBV27; cdr3_length: 14; cdr3_aa: CASREGRNQETQYF; cdr3_nt: TGTGCCAGCAGGGAGGGACGAAACCAAGAGACCCAGTACTTC
clone_size: .; j_call: TRBJ1-5; d_call: .; v_call: TRBV27; cdr3_length: 16; cdr3_aa: CASRAGFSYSNQPQHF; cdr3_nt: TGTGCCAGCAGGGCGGGTTTTTCGTATAGCAATCAGCCCCAGCATTTT
clone_size: few; j_call: TRBJ2-7; d_call: TRBD1; v_call: TRBV27; cdr3_length: 16; cdr3_aa: CASSSIRQGISYEQYF; cdr3_nt: TGTGCCAGCAGCAGTATAAGACAGGGTATCTCCTACGAGCAGTACTTC
clone_size: few; j_call: TRBJ1-1; d_call: .; v_call: TRBV7-9; cdr3_length: 15; cdr3_aa: CASSKVAAMNTEAFF; cdr3_nt: TGTGCCAGCAGCAAAGTGGCAGCCATGAACACTGAAGCTTTCTTT
clone_size: few; j_call: TRBJ2-7; d_call: .; v_call: TRBV7-2; cdr3_length: 13; cdr3_aa: CASGEGFTYEQYF; cdr3_nt: TGTGCCAGCGGCGAGGGGTTCACCTACGAGCAGTACTTC
clone_size: many; j_call: TRBJ2-5; d_call: TRBD2; v_call: TRBV12-3/TRBV12-4; cdr3_length: 16; cdr3_aa: CASRRGLAGVQETQYF; cdr3_nt: TGTGCCAGCAGACGTGGACTAGCGGGAGTCCAAGAGACCCAGTACTTC
clone_size: .; j_call: TRBJ1-1; d_call: .; v_call: TRBV20-1; cdr3_length: 14; cdr3_aa: CSAKRYRQYTEAFF; cdr3_nt: TGCAGTGCAAAGAGGTACAGACAATACACTGAAGCTTTCTTT
clone_size: few; j_call: TRBJ2-5; d_call: .; v_call: TRBV6-5; cdr3_length: 13; cdr3_aa: CASSYGNSETQYF; cdr3_nt: TGCGCCAGCAGTTACGGTAACTCGGAGACCCAGTACTTC
clone_size: few; j_call: TRBJ2-1; d_call: TRBD1; v_call: TRBV5-1; cdr3_length: 16; cdr3_aa: CASSLDAGGSYNEQFF; cdr3_nt: TGCGCCAGCAGCTTGGATGCAGGGGGCAGCTACAATGAGCAGTTCTTC
clone_size: .; j_call: TRBJ2-1; d_call: TRBD2; v_call: TRBV2; cdr3_length: 15; cdr3_aa: CASSEVAGGPGEQFF; cdr3_nt: TGTGCCAGCAGTGAGGTAGCGGGAGGGCCGGGTGAGCAGTTCTTC
clone_size: .; j_call: TRBJ2-1; d_call: TRBD2; v_call: TRBV29-1; cdr3_length: 15; cdr3_aa: CSVDGLAGRYNEQFF; cdr3_nt: TGCAGCGTGGATGGACTAGCGGGACGATACAATGAGCAGTTCTTC
clone_size: few; j_call: TRBJ2-7; d_call: TRBD2; v_call: TRBV7-2; cdr3_length: 15; cdr3_aa: CASSTVAGGFYEQYF; cdr3_nt: TGTGCCAGCAGCACCGTTGCGGGAGGTTTCTACGAGCAGTACTTC
clone_size: few; j_call: TRBJ2-5; d_call: TRBD2; v_call: TRBV20-1; cdr3_length: 18; cdr3_aa: CSARGEGLAGDLGETQYF; cdr3_nt: TGCAGTGCTAGAGGCGAGGGACTAGCGGGGGATTTGGGGGAGACCCAGTACTTC
clone_size: .; j_call: TRBJ2-5; d_call: .; v_call: TRBV2; cdr3_length: 14; cdr3_aa: CASRGVKGTTTQYF; cdr3_nt: TGTGCCAGCAGGGGCGTGAAGGGGACAACGACCCAGTACTTC
clone_size: .; j_call: TRBJ2-3; d_call: .; v_call: TRBV6-2/TRBV6-3; cdr3_length: 14; cdr3_aa: CASSYKVRTDTQYF; cdr3_nt: TGTGCCAGCAGTTACAAAGTCCGCACAGATACGCAGTATTTT
clone_size: .; j_call: TRBJ1-1; d_call: .; v_call: TRBV6-5; cdr3_length: 14; cdr3_aa: CASTRDGLNTEAFF; cdr3_nt: TGTGCCAGCACCCGCGACGGTCTGAACACTGAAGCTTTCTTT
clone_size: few; j_call: TRBJ2-1; d_call: TRBD2; v_call: TRBV28; cdr3_length: 17; cdr3_aa: CASSSPATSGRADEQFF; cdr3_nt: TGTGCCAGCAGTTCCCCGGCAACTAGCGGGAGGGCCGATGAGCAGTTCTTC
clone_size: .; j_call: TRBJ2-7; d_call: TRBD1; v_call: TRBV5-1; cdr3_length: 15; cdr3_aa: CASSLEPQGAYEQYF; cdr3_nt: TGCGCCAGCAGCTTGGAACCACAGGGGGCCTACGAGCAGTACTTC
clone_size: .; j_call: TRBJ2-1; d_call: TRBD1; v_call: TRBV7-2; cdr3_length: 13; cdr3_aa: CASSLPTGVEQFF; cdr3_nt: TGTGCCAGCAGTTTACCTACAGGGGTGGAGCAGTTCTTC
clone_size: few; j_call: TRBJ2-7; d_call: .; v_call: TRBV12-3/TRBV12-4; cdr3_length: 11; cdr3_aa: CASSSTGEQYF; cdr3_nt: TGTGCCAGCAGCTCTACGGGCGAGCAGTACTTC
clone_size: few; j_call: TRBJ1-4; d_call: TRBD1; v_call: TRBV27; cdr3_length: 15; cdr3_aa: CASSAGTGVIEKLFF; cdr3_nt: TGTGCCAGCAGTGCAGGGACAGGGGTAATTGAAAAACTGTTTTTT
clone_size: few; j_call: TRBJ1-5; d_call: .; v_call: TRBV27; cdr3_length: 14; cdr3_aa: CASSSGRISQPQHF; cdr3_nt: TGTGCCAGCAGCAGCGGCCGGATTTCGCAGCCCCAGCATTTT
clone_size: .; j_call: TRBJ2-7; d_call: TRBD2; v_call: TRBV20-1; cdr3_length: 16; cdr3_aa: CSARPPERLAVREQYF; cdr3_nt: TGCAGTGCTAGACCACCCGAAAGACTAGCGGTGAGGGAGCAGTACTTC
clone_size: .; j_call: TRBJ2-7; d_call: .; v_call: TRBV15; cdr3_length: 14; cdr3_aa: CATSRVRVGYEQYF; cdr3_nt: TGTGCCACCAGCAGAGTGAGGGTCGGCTACGAGCAGTACTTC
clone_size: few; j_call: TRBJ2-1; d_call: TRBD2; v_call: TRBV6-5; cdr3_length: 15; cdr3_aa: CVSSYETSGRDEQFF; cdr3_nt: TGTGTCAGCAGTTACGAGACTAGCGGGAGAGACGAGCAGTTCTTC
clone_size: few; j_call: TRBJ2-5; d_call: TRBD1; v_call: TRBV10-3; cdr3_length: 16; cdr3_aa: CAISEETGIAQETQYF; cdr3_nt: TGTGCCATCAGTGAGGAGACAGGGATTGCCCAAGAGACCCAGTACTTC
clone_size: .; j_call: TRBJ2-1; d_call: .; v_call: TRBV11-2; cdr3_length: 18; cdr3_aa: CASSLEARALRSLNEQFF; cdr3_nt: TGTGCCAGCAGCTTAGAAGCGCGGGCCCTAAGATCACTGAATGAGCAGTTCTTC
clone_size: few; j_call: TRBJ2-4; d_call: .; v_call: TRBV20-1; cdr3_length: 14; cdr3_aa: CSATSPGSKNIQYF; cdr3_nt: TGCAGTGCTACAAGCCCCGGGTCCAAAAACATTCAGTACTTC
clone_size: many; j_call: TRBJ2-7; d_call: .; v_call: TRBV25-1; cdr3_length: 15; cdr3_aa: CASSARQGSSYEQYF; cdr3_nt: TGTGCCAGCAGCGCTCGTCAGGGGAGCTCCTACGAGCAGTACTTC
clone_size: .; j_call: TRBJ2-3; d_call: TRBD2; v_call: TRBV6-2/TRBV6-3; cdr3_length: 15; cdr3_aa: CASSPGRAGTDTQYF; cdr3_nt: TGTGCCAGCAGTCCCGGGAGGGCCGGGACAGATACGCAGTATTTT
clone_size: .; j_call: TRBJ2-1; d_call: TRBD2; v_call: TRBV7-8; cdr3_length: 17; cdr3_aa: CASSSRPSGASYNEQFF; cdr3_nt: TGTGCCAGCAGCTCTCGTCCTAGCGGGGCCAGCTACAATGAGCAGTTCTTC
clone_size: few; j_call: TRBJ1-5; d_call: .; v_call: TRBV29-1; cdr3_length: 12; cdr3_aa: CSALYPNQPQRF; cdr3_nt: TGCAGCGCCCTCTATCCCAATCAGCCCCAGCGTTTT
clone_size: .; j_call: TRBJ2-5; d_call: .; v_call: TRBV10-3; cdr3_length: 13; cdr3_aa: CAISESGSETQYF; cdr3_nt: TGTGCCATCAGTGAGTCGGGCAGTGAGACCCAGTACTTC
clone_size: .; j_call: TRBJ2-7; d_call: .; v_call: TRBV15; cdr3_length: 15; cdr3_aa: CATSRDPGAQYEQYF; cdr3_nt: TGTGCCACCAGCAGAGACCCGGGAGCGCAATACGAGCAGTACTTC
clone_size: .; j_call: TRBJ2-5; d_call: .; v_call: TRBV4-3; cdr3_length: 13; cdr3_aa: CASSQVTEETQYF; cdr3_nt: TGCGCCAGCAGCCAAGTAACTGAAGAGACCCAGTACTTC
clone_size: .; j_call: TRBJ2-1; d_call: .; v_call: TRBV7-9; cdr3_length: 16; cdr3_aa: CASSLGSGGGPNEQFF; cdr3_nt: TGTGCCAGCAGCTTAGGAAGTGGGGGGGGCCCAAATGAGCAGTTCTTC
clone_size: few; j_call: TRBJ1-1; d_call: TRBD1; v_call: TRBV20-1; cdr3_length: 14; cdr3_aa: CSAREGQGNTEAFF; cdr3_nt: TGCAGTGCTAGGGAAGGACAGGGGAACACTGAAGCTTTCTTT
clone_size: .; j_call: TRBJ1-6; d_call: TRBD1; v_call: TRBV6-5; cdr3_length: 18; cdr3_aa: CASSYGGQMGLYNSPLHF; cdr3_nt: TGTGCCAGCAGTTACGGGGGACAGATGGGGCTCTATAATTCACCCCTCCACTTT
clone_size: .; j_call: TRBJ2-2; d_call: .; v_call: TRBV7-2; cdr3_length: 14; cdr3_aa: CASSLVRLTGELFF; cdr3_nt: TGTGCCAGCAGCTTAGTACGACTGACCGGGGAGCTGTTTTTT
clone_size: few; j_call: TRBJ2-7; d_call: .; v_call: TRBV20-1; cdr3_length: 15; cdr3_aa: CSARDPRILSYEQYF; cdr3_nt: TGCAGTGCTAGAGATCCACGGATCCTCTCCTACGAGCAGTACTTC
clone_size: .; j_call: TRBJ1-1; d_call: .; v_call: TRBV27; cdr3_length: 14; cdr3_aa: CASSLSGVNTEAFF; cdr3_nt: TGTGCCAGCAGTTTATCCGGGGTGAACACTGAAGCTTTCTTT